The TCR beta chain described here comes from a study of cytomegalovirus exposure and HLA in healthy donors. Notes on the study in general: Looking again later, the authors saw that most CMV-associated TCR beta chains seemed HLA-restricted.

In the PCR, 60 Vbeta and 13 Jbeta primers were used. Produced via immunoSEQ multiplex PCR; TCRdb's table is partial and in-frame only. The sample spans roughly 140,000 clones; the ten largest clones claim 0.96%. The germline V and J ends were trimmed by 3 bases and 5 bases, with 5 bases remaining between them. This CDR3 comprises 12 residues. Germline V gene sequence: CDR1 KGHSH, CDR2 LQKENI. About this clone itself: What it binds is unknown.

The receptor was isolated from a male donor in good health and CMV-seronegative. The source material was PBMCs. The chain uses TRBV18 and TRBJ2-1; D is uncertain. The CDR3 spells CASSPPDNEQFF. CDR3 sequence (DNA): TGTGCCAGCTCACCTCCCGACAATGAGCAGTTCTTC.